Below, one T cell receptor beta chain is given with its context. Its antigen is as yet unknown. One heparinised draw, averaging about 116 mL, was taken per donor. The sample is drawn from a study of beta chain features in type 1 diabetes. General observations from the study: TCRB CDR3 length was moderately but significantly reduced in all four CD4+ subsets of Type 1 diabetes patients.

In germline, CDR1 is SGHTA, CDR2 FQGTGA. V lost 4 bases to trimming and J lost 2 bases; unmatched junction nucleotides: 3. The CDR3 totals 14 residues. All of the isolated RNA was reverse transcribed, so expressed TCRB transcripts were sequenced. Assay used: immunoSEQ multiplex PCR; TCRdb lists only in-frame clones, some missing. The top ten hold less than 0.09% of the sample, which has 200,000 to 250,000 clones, roughly 17% seen once. The receptor's source is a man younger than 45 with type 1 diabetes. The V call is TRBV7-3, the J call TRBJ1-2; 8 nucleotides align to TRBD1. Source material: naive CD4+ T cells from blood. CDR3 region: CASSSGQGNYGYTF. CDR3 bases: TGTGCCAGCAGCTCCGGACAGGGAAACTATGGCTACACCTTC.